What follows describes a single T cell receptor (beta chain). Its antigen remains unidentified. Measured with immunoSEQ multiplex PCR; TCRdb has only the in-frame clones, and not every one. This sample has more than 150,000 clones; about nine tenths occur once, and the top ten carry less than 2%. The sample comes from a study of T cell responses to AZD1222 COVID-19 vaccine. Broader study findings: Donors in the cohort were predominantly white British and more often female, and clonal diversity was possibly underestimated. At baseline, seropositivity was found in only 6 or 7 AZD1222 recipients. In the spike-specific TCR repertoire, nearly half reportedly target unmutated variant regions.

This CDR3 region has 17 residues. The ends were cut back, 0 bases at V and 2 bases at J, with 15 bases in the middle. Germline CDR1 and CDR2: SEHNR and FQNEAQ (reference sequence). The V call is TRBV7-9, the J call TRBJ2-3; tentatively, D is TRBD1 (7 bases). The source of this sequence is an adult in good health. The sample consisted of peripheral blood, taken on day 0 of AZD1222 vaccination. For the CDR3, the DNA is TGTGCCAGCAGCTTAGCCGGGCAGGGGGAGGTCACAGATACGCAGTATTTT. Translated: CASSLAGQGEVTDTQYF. Together with reference TRBV7-9 and TRBJ2-3, the CDR3 gives the full variable domain: DTGVSQNPRHKITKRGQNVTFRCDPISEHNRLYWYRQTLGQGPEFLTYFQNEAQLEKSRLLSDRFSAERPKGSFSTLEIQRTEQGDSAMYLCASSLAGQGEVTDTQYFGPGTRLTVL.